The clone carrying this TCR beta chain occurred a few times. As originally analysed: Reference gene primer amplification gave nucleated cell count estimates. Using immunoSEQ multiplex PCR, the repertoire was profiled, and TCRdb retains in-frame clones only, with some absent. D and trimming were read from the DNA, whereas the V and J calls and clone size are those reported in that table. Among a few hundred thousand clones listed, around 84% were seen once. These data come from a study of blood T cell repertoires in COVID-19. Study details: Specimens from acute and convalescent COVID-19 originated in the United States, Italy and Spain.

Sequences were obtained from peripheral blood. This clonotype was sampled from a man aged 45 to 65 with acute or convalescent COVID-19.

CDR3 nucleotides: TGTGCCAGCTCGTCGGTGGGAGTGAGGGAGCAGTACTTC. This translates into CASSSVGVREQYF. The chain couples TRBV2 to TRBJ2-7, with a tentative D call TRBD2 (5 bases). V dropped 8 bases and J dropped 7 bases, with 18 bases sitting between them. This CDR3 contains 13 residues. Looked up from germline, CDR1 is SNHLY and CDR2 is FYNNEI. Combining the CDR3 with reference TRBV2 and TRBJ2-7 gives the whole variable domain EPEVTQTPSHQVTQMGQEVILRCVPISNHLYFYWYRQILGQKVEFLVSFYNNEISEKSEIFDDQFSVERPDGSNFTLKIRSTKLEDSAMYFCASSSVGVREQYFGPGTRLTVT.